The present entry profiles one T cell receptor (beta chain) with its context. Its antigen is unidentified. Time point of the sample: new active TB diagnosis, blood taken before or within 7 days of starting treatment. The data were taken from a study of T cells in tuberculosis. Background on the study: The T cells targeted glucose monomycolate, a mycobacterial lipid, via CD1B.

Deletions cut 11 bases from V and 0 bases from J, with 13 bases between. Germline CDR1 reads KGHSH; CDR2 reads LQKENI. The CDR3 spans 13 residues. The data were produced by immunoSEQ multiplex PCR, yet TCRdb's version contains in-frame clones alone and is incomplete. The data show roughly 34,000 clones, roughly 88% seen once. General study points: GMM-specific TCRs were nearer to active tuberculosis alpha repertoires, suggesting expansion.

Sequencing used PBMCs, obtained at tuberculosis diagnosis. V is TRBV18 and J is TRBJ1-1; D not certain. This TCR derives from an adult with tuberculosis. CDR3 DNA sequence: TGTGCCGGGCGCGGGCTCCTGAACACTGAAGCTTTCTTT. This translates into CAGRGLLNTEAFF.